This TCR beta chain was profiled in a study of blood T cell repertoires in COVID-19. On the study more broadly: The samples span acute and convalescent COVID-19 from the United States, Italy and Spain. T cells, B-cell-depleted T cells, or PBMCs supplied cDNA or gDNA.

The CDR3 sequence is 14 residues long. The J segment lost 8 bases and the V segment lost 6 bases, leaving 7 bases of the junction unmatched. Looked up from germline, CDR1 is SQVTM and CDR2 is ANQGSEA. In the original workflow: Reference gene primer amplification gave estimated nucleated cell counts. Generated by immunoSEQ multiplex PCR, the TCRdb table keeps only in-frame clones and is missing some. V and J calls and clone size come straight from that table; D and trimming were deduced from the DNA. The sample lists about 84,000 clones; more than 80% were seen once. The receptor comes from a woman aged 80 or older with acute or convalescent COVID-19. The chain has TRBV29-1 and TRBJ2-3; 14 nucleotides line up with TRBD2. Sequences were obtained from peripheral blood. The CDR3 protein is CSVVTSGGAGTQYF. Here the CDR3 DNA reads TGCAGCGTCGTGACTAGCGGGGGGGCCGGTACGCAGTATTTT.